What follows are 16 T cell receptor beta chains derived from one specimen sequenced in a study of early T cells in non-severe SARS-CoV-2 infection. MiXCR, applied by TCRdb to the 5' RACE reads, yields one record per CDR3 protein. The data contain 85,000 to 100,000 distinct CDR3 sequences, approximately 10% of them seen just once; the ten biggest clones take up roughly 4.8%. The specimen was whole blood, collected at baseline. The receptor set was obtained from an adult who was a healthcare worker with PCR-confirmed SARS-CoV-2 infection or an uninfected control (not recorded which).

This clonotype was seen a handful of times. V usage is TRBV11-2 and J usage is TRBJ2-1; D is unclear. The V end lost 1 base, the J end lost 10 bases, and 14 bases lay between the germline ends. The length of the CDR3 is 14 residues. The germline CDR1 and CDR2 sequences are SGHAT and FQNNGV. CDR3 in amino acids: CASSLAAGRREQFF. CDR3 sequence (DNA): TGTGCCAGCAGCTTAGCCGCCGGACGGCGGGAGCAGTTCTTC.

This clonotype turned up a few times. The CDR3 bases are TGTGCCACCAGTGATGTTACAGGGTTCAGGGATACGCAGTATTTT. This translates into CATSDVTGFRDTQYF. The gene calls are TRBV24-1 and TRBJ2-3; D may be TRBD1 (6 bases). Germline CDR1 KGHDR, CDR2 SFDVKD. The CDR3 has 15 residues. Trimming removed 3 bases from V and 6 bases from J, with 15 bases in between.

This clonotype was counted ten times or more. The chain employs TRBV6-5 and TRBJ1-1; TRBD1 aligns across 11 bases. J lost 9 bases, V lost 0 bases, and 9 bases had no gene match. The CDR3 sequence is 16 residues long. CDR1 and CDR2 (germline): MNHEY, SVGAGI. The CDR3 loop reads CASSYSSRGQGDQAFF. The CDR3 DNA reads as TGTGCCAGCAGTTACTCGAGTAGGGGACAGGGGGACCAAGCTTTCTTT.

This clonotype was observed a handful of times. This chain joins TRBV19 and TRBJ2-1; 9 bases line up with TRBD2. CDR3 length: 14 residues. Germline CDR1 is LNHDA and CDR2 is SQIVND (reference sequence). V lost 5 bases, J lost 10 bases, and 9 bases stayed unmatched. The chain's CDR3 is CASSLAGPSGEQFF. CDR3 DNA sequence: TGTGCCAGTAGTCTAGCGGGACCTTCGGGGGAGCAGTTCTTC.

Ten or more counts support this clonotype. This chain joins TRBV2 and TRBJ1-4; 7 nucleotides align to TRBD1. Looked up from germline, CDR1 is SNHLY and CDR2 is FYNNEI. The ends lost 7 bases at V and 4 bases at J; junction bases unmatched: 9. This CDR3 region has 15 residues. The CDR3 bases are TGTGCCAGCAAGCACCTACAGGGGAGTAATGAAAAACTGTTTTTT. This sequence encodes CASKHLQGSNEKLFF.

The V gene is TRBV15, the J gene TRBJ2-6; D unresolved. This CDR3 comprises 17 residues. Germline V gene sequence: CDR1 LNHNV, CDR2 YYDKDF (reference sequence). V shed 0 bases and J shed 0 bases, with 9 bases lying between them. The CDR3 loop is CATSRDFGLSGANVLTF. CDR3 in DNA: TGTGCCACCAGCAGAGATTTTGGGCTCTCTGGGGCCAACGTCCTGACTTTC.

CDR3 loop: CASKHSGGELFF. As DNA, the CDR3 is TGCGCCAGCAAACACTCGGGCGGGGAGCTGTTTTTT. V and J are TRBV10-1 and TRBJ2-2; D is unresolved. Germline CDR1 WNHNN, CDR2 SYGVQD (reference sequence). The V and J ends lost 7 bases and 7 bases respectively, with 10 bases between them. The CDR3 covers 12 residues.

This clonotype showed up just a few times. The CDR3 DNA is TGCAGCGTTGAACAGACTACAGATACGCAGTATTTT. Translation: CSVEQTTDTQYF. The chain is built from TRBV29-1 and TRBJ2-3, with no clear D. With 2 bases removed from V and 3 bases from J, the gap between germline ends came to 6 bases. The CDR3 loop spans 12 amino acids. Germline V gene data show CDR1 as SQVTM and CDR2 as ANQGSEA.

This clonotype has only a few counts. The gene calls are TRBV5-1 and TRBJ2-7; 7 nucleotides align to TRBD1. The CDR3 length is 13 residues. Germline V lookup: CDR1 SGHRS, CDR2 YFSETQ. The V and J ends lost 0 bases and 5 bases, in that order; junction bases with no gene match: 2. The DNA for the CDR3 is TGCGCCAGCAGCTTGGGGGGACAGAACGAGCAGTACTTC. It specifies CASSLGGQNEQYF.

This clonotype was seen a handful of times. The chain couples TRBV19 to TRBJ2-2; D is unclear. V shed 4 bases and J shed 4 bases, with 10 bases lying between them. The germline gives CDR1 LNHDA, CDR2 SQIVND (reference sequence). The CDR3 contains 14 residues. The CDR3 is CASSTSALTGELFF. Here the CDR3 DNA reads TGTGCCAGTAGTACCTCGGCTCTCACCGGGGAGCTGTTTTTT.

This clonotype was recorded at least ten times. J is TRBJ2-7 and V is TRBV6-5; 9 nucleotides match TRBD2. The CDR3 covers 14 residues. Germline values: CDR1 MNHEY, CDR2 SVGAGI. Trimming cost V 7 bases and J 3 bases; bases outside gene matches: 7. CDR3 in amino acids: CASTIIAGDYEQYF. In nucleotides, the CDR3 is TGTGCCAGCACCATAATAGCGGGAGACTACGAGCAGTACTTC.

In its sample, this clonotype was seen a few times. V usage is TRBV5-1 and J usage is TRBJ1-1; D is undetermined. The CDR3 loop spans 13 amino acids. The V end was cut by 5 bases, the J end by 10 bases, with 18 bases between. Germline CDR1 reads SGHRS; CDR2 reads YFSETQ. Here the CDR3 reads CASSVSTPAVAFF. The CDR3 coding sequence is TGCGCCAGCAGTGTATCAACCCCCGCGGTAGCTTTCTTT.

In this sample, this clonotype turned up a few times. DNA for the CDR3: TGCAGCGCCTCACCGCAGCGTTCATCCTACAATGAGCAGTTCTTC. It codes for CSASPQRSSYNEQFF. V is TRBV29-1 and J is TRBJ2-1; no clear D gene. The V end lost 7 bases, the J end lost 1 base, and 17 bases lay between the germline ends. CDR1 and CDR2 from the germline V gene are SQVTM and ANQGSEA. The CDR3 loop spans 15 amino acids.

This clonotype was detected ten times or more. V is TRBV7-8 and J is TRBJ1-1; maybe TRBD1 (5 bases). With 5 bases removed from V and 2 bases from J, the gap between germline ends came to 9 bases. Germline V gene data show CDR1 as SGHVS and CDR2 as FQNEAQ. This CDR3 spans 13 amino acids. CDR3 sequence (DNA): TGTGCCAGCAGCCGGGGCCCTAACACTGAAGCTTTCTTT. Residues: CASSRGPNTEAFF.

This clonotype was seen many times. The CDR3 nucleotides are TGTGCCAGCAGCCAACGGGGGGATGAGCAGTTCTTC. Translation: CASSQRGDEQFF. This chain joins TRBV13 and TRBJ2-1; 7 positions agree with TRBD2. This CDR3 spans 12 amino acids. V lost 5 bases, J lost 8 bases, and 3 bases stayed unmatched. The germline V gene encodes CDR1 PRHDT and CDR2 FYEKMQ (reference sequence).

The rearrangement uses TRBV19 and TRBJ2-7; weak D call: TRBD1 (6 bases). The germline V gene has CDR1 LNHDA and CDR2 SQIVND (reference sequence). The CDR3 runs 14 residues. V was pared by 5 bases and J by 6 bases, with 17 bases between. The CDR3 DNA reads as TGTGCCAGTAGTCGGCAGGGGAGTCCTTCCGAGCAGTACTTC. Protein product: CASSRQGSPSEQYF.